This TCR beta chain was observed in a study of blood T cells in healthy people across ages. The authors ran a second PCR of 7 to 11 cycles using a sample-barcoded 5' primer and a J-beta primer mix. TCRdb used MiXCR to reprocess the 5' RACE reads, holding one entry per CDR3 protein. The repertoire consists of 850,000 to 1,300,000 distinct CDR3 sequences, with less than 50% occurring once and the leading ten covering about 19%. The V end lost 3 bases, the J end lost 11 bases, and 16 bases lay between the germline ends. The CDR3 contains 13 residues. Per the germline V gene, CDR1 is KGHSH and CDR2 is LQKENI.

This clonotype originated in a woman in her fifties or sixties in good health. This chain links TRBV18 with TRBJ2-5; tentatively, D is TRBD1 (6 bases). The sample taken for sequencing was blood. The CDR3 DNA follows: TGTGCCAGCTCACCGTCGGGACAAGAGGAGCAGTACTTC. It specifies CASSPSGQEEQYF.